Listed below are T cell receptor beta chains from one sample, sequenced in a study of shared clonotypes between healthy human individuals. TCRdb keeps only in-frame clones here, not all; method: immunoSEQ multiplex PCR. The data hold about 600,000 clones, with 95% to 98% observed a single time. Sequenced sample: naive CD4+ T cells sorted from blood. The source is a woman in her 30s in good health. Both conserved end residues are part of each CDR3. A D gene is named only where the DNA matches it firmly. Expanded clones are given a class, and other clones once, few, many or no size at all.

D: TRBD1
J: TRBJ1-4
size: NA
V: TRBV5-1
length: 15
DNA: TGCGCCAGCAGCTTGGCCGGGACAGAATCTCAAATGCTGTTTTTT
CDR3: CASSLAGTESQMLFF

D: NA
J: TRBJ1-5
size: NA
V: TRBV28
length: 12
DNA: TGTGCCAGCGGTTATAGCAATCAGCCCCAGCATTTT
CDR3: CASGYSNQPQHF

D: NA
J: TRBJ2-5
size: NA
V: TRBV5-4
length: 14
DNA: TGTGCCAGCAGCTCCCTTCAGGGGGGTGAGACCCAGTACTTC
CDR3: CASSSLQGGETQYF

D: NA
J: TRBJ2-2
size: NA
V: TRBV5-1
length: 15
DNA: TGCGCCAGCAGCCAGGGACACGGGGGAACCGGGGAGCTGTTTTTT
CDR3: CASSQGHGGTGELFF

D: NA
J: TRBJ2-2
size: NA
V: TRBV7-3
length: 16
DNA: TGTGCCAGCAGCTCTGCCTTTACGACGAACACCGGGGAGCTGTTTTTT
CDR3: CASSSAFTTNTGELFF

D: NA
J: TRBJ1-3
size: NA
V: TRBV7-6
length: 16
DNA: TGTGCCAGCAGCTTATTTGGGATTGGGTCTGGAAACACCATATATTTT
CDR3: CASSLFGIGSGNTIYF

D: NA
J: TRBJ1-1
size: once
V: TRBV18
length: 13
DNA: TGTGCCAGCTCTTCGACAGAGAACACTGAAGCTTTCTTT
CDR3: CASSSTENTEAFF

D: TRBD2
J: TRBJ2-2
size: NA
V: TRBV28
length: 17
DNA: TGTGCCAGCAGTTTGACTAGCGGGATCGCGAACACCGGGGAGCTGTTTTTT
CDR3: CASSLTSGIANTGELFF

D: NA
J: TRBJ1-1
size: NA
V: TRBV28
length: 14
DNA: TGTGCCAGCAGTTTGGGCAGCGCGGGAGCTCCAGCTTTCTTT
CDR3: CASSLGSAGAPAFF

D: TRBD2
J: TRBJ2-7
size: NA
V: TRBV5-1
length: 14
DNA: TGCGCCAGCAGCCGAGCGGGAGCGGGCTACGAGCAGTACTTC
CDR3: CASSRAGAGYEQYF

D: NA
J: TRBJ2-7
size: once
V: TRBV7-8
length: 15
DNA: TGTGCCAGCAGCCCCCGGGATTTGGTAACCTACGAGCAGTACTTC
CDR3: CASSPRDLVTYEQYF

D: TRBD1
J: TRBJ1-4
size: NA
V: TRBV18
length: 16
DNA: TGTGCCAGCTCAGCCCGGACAGGACCAGCTAATGAAAAACTGTTTTTT
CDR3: CASSARTGPANEKLFF

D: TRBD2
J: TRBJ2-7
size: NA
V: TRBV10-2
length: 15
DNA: TGCGCCAGCAGTGACACAGGGACTAGCAGCTACGAGCAGTACTTC
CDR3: CASSDTGTSSYEQYF

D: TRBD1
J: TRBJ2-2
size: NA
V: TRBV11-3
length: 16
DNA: TGTGCCAGCAGCTTAGTTTCCGGGACAGCGTCCGGGGAGCTGTTTTTT
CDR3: CASSLVSGTASGELFF

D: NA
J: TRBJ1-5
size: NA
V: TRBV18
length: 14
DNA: TGTGCCAGCTCATTTGGAAGGAGCAATCAGCCCCAGCATTTT
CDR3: CASSFGRSNQPQHF

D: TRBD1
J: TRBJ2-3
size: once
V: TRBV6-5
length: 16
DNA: TGTGCCAGCAGTTACTCGATCGACAGGGGCACAGATACGCAGTATTTT
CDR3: CASSYSIDRGTDTQYF

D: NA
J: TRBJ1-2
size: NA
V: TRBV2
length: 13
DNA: TGTGCCAGCAGTCTTCCCGGCCCCTATGGCTACACCTTC
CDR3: CASSLPGPYGYTF

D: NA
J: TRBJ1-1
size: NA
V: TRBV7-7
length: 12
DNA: TGTGCCAGCAGCCGGAGCTTTAGGACAGCTTTCTTT
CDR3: CASSRSFRTAFF

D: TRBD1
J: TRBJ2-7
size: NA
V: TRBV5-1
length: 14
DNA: TGCGCCAGCAGCTTGGACAGGGGGGCCTACGAGCAGTACTTC
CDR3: CASSLDRGAYEQYF

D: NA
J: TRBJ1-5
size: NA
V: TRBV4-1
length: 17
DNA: TGCGCCAGCAGCCAGGACCAGTGGGGATCAGGCAATCAGCCCCAGCATTTT
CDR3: CASSQDQWGSGNQPQHF

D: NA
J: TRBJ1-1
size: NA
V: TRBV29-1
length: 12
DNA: TGCAGCGCAGGGGTTTCGGGGTTGGGGGCTTTCTTT
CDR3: CSAGVSGLGAFF

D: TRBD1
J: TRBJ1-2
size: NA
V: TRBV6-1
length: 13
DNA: TGTGCCAGCAGTGCCTGGACAGGTGATGGCTACACCTTC
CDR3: CASSAWTGDGYTF

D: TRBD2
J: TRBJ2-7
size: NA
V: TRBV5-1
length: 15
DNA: TGCGCCAGCAGCGCGGGACTAGCGGCGTCCTACGAGCAGTACTTC
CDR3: CASSAGLAASYEQYF

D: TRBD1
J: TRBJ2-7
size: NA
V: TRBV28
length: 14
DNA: TGTGCCAGCAGTTTCCGGGACAGGGGCTACGAGCAGTACTTC
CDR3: CASSFRDRGYEQYF

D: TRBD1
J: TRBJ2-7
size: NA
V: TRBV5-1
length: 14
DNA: TGCGCCAGCAGCCAAGGACAGGGTTTCTACGAGCAGTACTTC
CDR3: CASSQGQGFYEQYF

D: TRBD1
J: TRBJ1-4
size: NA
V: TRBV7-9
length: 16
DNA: TGTGCCAGCAGCACAAGGGGGAGCCGGGACAGCGAAAAACTGTTTTTT
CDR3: CASSTRGSRDSEKLFF

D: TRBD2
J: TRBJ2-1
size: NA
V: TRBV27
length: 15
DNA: TGTGCCAGCAGTTTAAGCGGGACCCTCTACAATGAGCAGTTCTTC
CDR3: CASSLSGTLYNEQFF

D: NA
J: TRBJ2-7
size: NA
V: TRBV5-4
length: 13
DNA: TGTGCCAGCAGCCGGCTGGCCTCCTACGAGCAGTACTTC
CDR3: CASSRLASYEQYF

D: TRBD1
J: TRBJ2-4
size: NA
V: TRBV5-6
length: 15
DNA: TGTGCCAGCAGCGGGACAGGGGTAGCCAAAAACATTCAGTACTTC
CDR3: CASSGTGVAKNIQYF

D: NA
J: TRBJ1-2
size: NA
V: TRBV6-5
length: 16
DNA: TGTGCCAGCAGTTACTCGGCGACAGGTTCAAGCTATGGCTACACCTTC
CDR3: CASSYSATGSSYGYTF

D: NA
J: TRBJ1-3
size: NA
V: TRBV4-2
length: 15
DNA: TGTGCCAGCAGCCAAGATAGGGGAGCGGGAAACACCATATATTTT
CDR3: CASSQDRGAGNTIYF

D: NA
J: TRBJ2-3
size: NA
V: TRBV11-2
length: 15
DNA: TGTGCCAGCAGCTTGGTAGGGGAGGGCACAGATACGCAGTATTTT
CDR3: CASSLVGEGTDTQYF

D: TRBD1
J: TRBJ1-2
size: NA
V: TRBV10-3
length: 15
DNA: TGTGCCATCAGTGATCCCAGTCAGGGGGCCTATGGCTACACCTTC
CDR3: CAISDPSQGAYGYTF

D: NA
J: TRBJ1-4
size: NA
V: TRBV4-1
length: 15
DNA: TGCGCCAGCAGCCAAGAAGGGGATGCTAATGAAAAACTGTTTTTT
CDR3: CASSQEGDANEKLFF

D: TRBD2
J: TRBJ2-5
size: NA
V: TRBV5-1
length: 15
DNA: TGCGCCAGCAGCCTATGGACTAGCGGTCAAGAGACCCAGTACTTC
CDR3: CASSLWTSGQETQYF

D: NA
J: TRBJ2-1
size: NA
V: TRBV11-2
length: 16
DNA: TGTGCCAGCAGCTTAGCGTCCCGGGGAAACTACAATGAGCAGTTCTTC
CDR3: CASSLASRGNYNEQFF

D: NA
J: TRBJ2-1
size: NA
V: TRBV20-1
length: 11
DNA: TGCAGTGCTAGAGATCTGGATGAGCAGTTCTTC
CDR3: CSARDLDEQFF

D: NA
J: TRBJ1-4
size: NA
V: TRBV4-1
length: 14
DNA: TGCGCCAGCAGCCTGGGGGGGGTTCCTGAAAAACTGTTTTTT
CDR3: CASSLGGVPEKLFF

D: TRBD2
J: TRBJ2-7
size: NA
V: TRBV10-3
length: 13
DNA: TGTGCCACCGGAGCGGGGGCCTCCTACGAGCAGTACTTC
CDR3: CATGAGASYEQYF